This TCR beta chain was captured by sequencing in a study of T cell clusters in autoimmune cytopenias. Findings and caveats of the study: Comparing secondary cytopenia with chronic lymphocytic leukemia showed no cluster-lack signature, apparently masked by lymphoma repertoire.

This CDR3 contains 15 residues. Germline CDR1 is LNHDA and CDR2 is SQIVND (reference sequence). TRB amplification used around 260 ng of peripheral blood genomic DNA. As regards this clonotype: Its cognate antigen is unknown.

TRB was amplified by touch-down multiplex PCR, primer pools A and B combined. TCRdb re-called the multiplex PCR reads; every CDR3 protein appears as one record, without DNA. Here the sample table reports approximately 11,000 distinct CDR3 sequences. These records were also assigned to another study, of T cell repertoires in aging, cancer and after chemotherapy.

The V and J genes are TRBV19 and TRBJ2-1; the D gene TCRdb calls, TRBD1, cannot be checked with no DNA. The receptor was derived from a human donor in good health. The sequenced sample consisted of peripheral blood. This CDR3 is CASDRGRGAIDEQFF.